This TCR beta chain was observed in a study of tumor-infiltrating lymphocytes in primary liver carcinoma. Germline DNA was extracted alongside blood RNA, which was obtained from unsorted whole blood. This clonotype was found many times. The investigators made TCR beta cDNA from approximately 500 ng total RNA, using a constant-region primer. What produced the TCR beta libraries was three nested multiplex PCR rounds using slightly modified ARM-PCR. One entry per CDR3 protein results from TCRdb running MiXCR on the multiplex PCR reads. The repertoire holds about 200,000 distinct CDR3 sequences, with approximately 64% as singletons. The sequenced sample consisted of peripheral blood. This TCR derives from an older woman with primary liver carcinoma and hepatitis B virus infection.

CDR3 DNA: TGTGCCAGCAGTCCCCTCAGAGCGGGAGGGCCGAATGAGCAGTTCTTC. Protein product: CASSPLRAGGPNEQFF. The chain combines TRBV6-1 with TRBJ2-1, with TRBD2 matching 10 bases. This CDR3 is 16 amino acids long. V dropped 5 bases and J dropped 7; count of bases not matched to a gene: 11. Germline V gives CDR1 MNHNS, CDR2 SASEGT.